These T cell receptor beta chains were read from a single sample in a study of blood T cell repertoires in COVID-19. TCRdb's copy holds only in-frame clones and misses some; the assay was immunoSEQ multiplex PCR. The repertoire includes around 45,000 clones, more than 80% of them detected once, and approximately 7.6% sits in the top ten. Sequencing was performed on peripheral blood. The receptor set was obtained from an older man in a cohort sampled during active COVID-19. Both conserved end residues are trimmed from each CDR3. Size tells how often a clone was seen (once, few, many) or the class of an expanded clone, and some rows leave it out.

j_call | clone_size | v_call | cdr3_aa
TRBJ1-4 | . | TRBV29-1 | SVGGGDGEKLF
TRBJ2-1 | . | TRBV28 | ASSWTVRSSYNEQF
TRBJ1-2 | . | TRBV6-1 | ASSATRTGGGYGYT
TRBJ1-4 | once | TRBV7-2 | ASSGDRVTEKLF
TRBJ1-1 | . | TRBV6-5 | ASSYSPTIHTEAF
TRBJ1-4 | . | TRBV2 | ASSQGGVANEKLF
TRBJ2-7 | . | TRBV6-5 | ATLTSRSFEQY
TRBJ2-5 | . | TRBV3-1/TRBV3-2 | ASSPGGTQY
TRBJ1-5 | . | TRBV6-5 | ASFGTTNQPQH
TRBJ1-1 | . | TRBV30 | AWSSSRGMGTEAF
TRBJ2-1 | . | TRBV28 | ASTLVAGYPHEQF
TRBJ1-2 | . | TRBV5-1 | ASSFVGADYGYT
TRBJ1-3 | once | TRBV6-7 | ASSYPTGKNTIY
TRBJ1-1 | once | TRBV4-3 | ASSQDRRGRGTEAF
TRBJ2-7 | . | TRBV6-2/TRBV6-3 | ASSYSGLGSYEQY
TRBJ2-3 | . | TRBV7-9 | ASSSRDFGRTDTQY
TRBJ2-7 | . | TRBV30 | AWSVRTGWAYEQY
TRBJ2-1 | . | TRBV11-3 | ASSNGQGLYYNEQF
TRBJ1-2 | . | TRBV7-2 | ASSTSPGQGAGGYT
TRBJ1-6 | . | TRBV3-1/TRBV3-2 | ASSRGQGRNSPLH
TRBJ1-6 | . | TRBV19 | ASSMTGGDSPLH
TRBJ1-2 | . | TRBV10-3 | AIRDSTGNYGYT
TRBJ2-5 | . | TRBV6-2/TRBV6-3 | ASSSSNRGGETQY
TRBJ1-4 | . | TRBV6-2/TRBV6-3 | ASSFGDRGREKLF
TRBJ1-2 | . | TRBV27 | ASRLEHNTNYGYT
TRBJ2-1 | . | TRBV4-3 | ASSRQTSGSGVNEQF
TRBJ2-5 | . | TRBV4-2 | ASSRRDYLMETQY
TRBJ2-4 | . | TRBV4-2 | ASSRLAGGGTNIQY
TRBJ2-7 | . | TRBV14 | ASSQFNRDEQY
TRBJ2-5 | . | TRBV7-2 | ASSPTGGGTPGGTETQY
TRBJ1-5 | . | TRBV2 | ASTQGLSSNQPQH
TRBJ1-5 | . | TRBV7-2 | ASSTGQAINQPQH
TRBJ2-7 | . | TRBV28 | ASSLRGPYEQY
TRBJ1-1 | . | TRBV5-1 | ASSPGQGDTEAF
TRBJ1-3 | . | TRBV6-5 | ASRPRALSGNTIY
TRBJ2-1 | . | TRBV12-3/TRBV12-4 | ASSRGTANEQF
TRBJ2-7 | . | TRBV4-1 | ASSPQLAGPSN
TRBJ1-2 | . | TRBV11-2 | ASSSIVPSYGYT
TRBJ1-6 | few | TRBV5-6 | ASRWRTGSSPLH